This T cell receptor beta chain came from a study of blood T cell repertoires in COVID-19. Study context: Collection of acute and convalescent COVID-19 samples took place in the United States, Italy and Spain.

Source study methods: Reference gene primer amplification yielded estimated nucleated cell counts. The protocol was immunoSEQ multiplex PCR, while the TCRdb copy is restricted to in-frame clones and leaves out a portion. V and J calls and clone size come straight from that table; D and trimming were deduced from the DNA. This table has roughly 150,000 clones, about 85% appearing once. Seattle participants joined during active infection and were tracked over time. Germline V gene lookup returns CDR1 SGHAT and CDR2 FQNNGV. The CDR3 has 16 amino acids. With 1 base removed from V and 2 bases from J, the gap between germline ends came to 12 bases.

Sequencing was done on a sample of peripheral blood. This clonotype was sampled from a woman older than 75 with COVID-19, enrolled during active disease. The chain combines TRBV11-2 with TRBJ1-3; weak D call: TRBD1 (6 bases). The CDR3 protein is CASSLGAGVTGNTIYF. The CDR3 bases are TGTGCCAGCAGCTTAGGAGCAGGGGTTACTGGAAACACCATATATTTT.